This T cell receptor beta chain was found in a study of blood T cell repertoires in COVID-19. Across the whole study: Italy, Spain and the United States were the sources of the convalescent and acute COVID-19 samples. In each case, the material was cDNA or gDNA derived from T cells, B-cell-depleted T cells, or PBMCs.

In the source study's methods: Reference gene primer amplification yielded estimated nucleated cell counts. Here immunoSEQ multiplex PCR was the method, and the copy in TCRdb shows in-frame clones only, minus some. V, J and clone size derive from that table, while D and trimming were established from the DNA sequence. The sample has 220,000 or so clones, around four fifths seen once. This TCR was recovered from a man aged 25-45 years with active or convalescent COVID-19. Sequenced: peripheral blood.

The CDR3 loop reads CASSPRTTGYYNEQFF. Here the CDR3 DNA reads TGCGCCAGCAGCCCCCGGACTACCGGATACTACAATGAGCAGTTCTTC. The chain is built from TRBV4-3 and TRBJ2-1, with D perhaps matching TRBD2 (6 bases). The CDR3 runs 16 residues. The germline V gene encodes CDR1 LGHNA and CDR2 YSLEER. Trimming removed 4 bases at V and 3 bases at J, with 16 bases between.